This T cell receptor (beta chain) is from a study of shared T cell receptors in the human thymus. Here immunoSEQ multiplex PCR was the method, and the copy in TCRdb shows in-frame clones only, minus some. The sample includes hundreds of thousands of clones, around 93% of them seen just once. The germline V gene has CDR1 SGHTA and CDR2 FQGTGA. V was shortened by 3 bases and J by 0 bases, with 12 bases between the two germline ends. This CDR3 comprises 16 residues. This TCR was recovered from a human donor. The rearrangement joins TRBV7-3 to TRBJ2-1; D gene uncertain. Sequenced input: thymocytes. The CDR3 loop reads CASSFPTGDSYNEQFF. The CDR3 nucleotides read TGTGCCAGCAGCTTTCCCACCGGTGACTCCTACAATGAGCAGTTCTTC. Full variable domain (rest looked up from reference TRBV7-3 and TRBJ2-1): GAGVSQTPSNKVTEKGKYVELRCDPISGHTALYWYRQSLGQGPEFLIYFQGTGAADDSGLPNDRFFAVRPEGSVSTLKIQRTERGDSAVYLCASSFPTGDSYNEQFFGPGTRLTVL.